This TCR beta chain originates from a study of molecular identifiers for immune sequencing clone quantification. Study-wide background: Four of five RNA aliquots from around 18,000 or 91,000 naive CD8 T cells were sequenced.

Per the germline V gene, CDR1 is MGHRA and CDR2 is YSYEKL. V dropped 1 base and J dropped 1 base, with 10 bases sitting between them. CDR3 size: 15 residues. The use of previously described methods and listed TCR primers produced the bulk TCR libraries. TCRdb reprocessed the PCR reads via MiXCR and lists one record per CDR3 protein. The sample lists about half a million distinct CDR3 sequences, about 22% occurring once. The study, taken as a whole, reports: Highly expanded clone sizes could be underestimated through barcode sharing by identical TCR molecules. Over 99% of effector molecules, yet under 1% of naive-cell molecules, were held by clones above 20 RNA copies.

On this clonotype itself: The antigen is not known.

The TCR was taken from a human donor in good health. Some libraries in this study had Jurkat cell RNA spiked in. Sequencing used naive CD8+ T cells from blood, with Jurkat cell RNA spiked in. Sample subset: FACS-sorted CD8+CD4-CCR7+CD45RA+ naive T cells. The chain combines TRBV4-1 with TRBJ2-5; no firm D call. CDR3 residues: CASSQVGAFQETQYF. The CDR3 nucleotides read TGCGCCAGCAGCCAAGTTGGTGCGTTCCAAGAGACCCAGTACTTC.